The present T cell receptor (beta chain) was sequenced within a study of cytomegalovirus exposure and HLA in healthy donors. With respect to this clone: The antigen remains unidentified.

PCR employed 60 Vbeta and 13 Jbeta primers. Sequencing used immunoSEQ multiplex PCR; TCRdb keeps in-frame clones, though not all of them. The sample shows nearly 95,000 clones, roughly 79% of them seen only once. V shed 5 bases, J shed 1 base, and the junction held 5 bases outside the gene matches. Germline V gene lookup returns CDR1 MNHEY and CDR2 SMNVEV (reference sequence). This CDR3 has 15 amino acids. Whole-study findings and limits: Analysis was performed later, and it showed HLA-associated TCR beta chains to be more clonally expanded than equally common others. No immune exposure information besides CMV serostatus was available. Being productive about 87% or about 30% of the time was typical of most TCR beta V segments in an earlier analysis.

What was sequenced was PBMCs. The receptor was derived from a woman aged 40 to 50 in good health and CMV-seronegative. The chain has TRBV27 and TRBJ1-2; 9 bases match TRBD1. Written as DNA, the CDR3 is TGTGCCAGCAGTCCGGGACAGGGACTTAACTATGGCTACACCTTC. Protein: CASSPGQGLNYGYTF.